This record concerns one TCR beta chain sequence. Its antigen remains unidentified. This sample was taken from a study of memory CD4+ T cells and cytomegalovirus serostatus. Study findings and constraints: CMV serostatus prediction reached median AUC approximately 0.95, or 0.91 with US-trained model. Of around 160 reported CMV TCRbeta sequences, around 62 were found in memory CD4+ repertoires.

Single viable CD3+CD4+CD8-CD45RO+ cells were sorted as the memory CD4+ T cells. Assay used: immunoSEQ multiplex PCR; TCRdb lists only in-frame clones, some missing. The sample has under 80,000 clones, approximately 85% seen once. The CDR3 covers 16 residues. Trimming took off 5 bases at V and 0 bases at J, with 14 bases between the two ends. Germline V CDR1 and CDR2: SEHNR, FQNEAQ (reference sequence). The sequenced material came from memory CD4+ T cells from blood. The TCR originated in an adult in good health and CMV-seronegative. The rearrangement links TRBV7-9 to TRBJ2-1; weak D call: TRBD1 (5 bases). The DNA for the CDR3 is TGTGCCAGCAGCGCAAACACAGGCCTCTCCTACAATGAGCAGTTCTTC. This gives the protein CASSANTGLSYNEQFF.